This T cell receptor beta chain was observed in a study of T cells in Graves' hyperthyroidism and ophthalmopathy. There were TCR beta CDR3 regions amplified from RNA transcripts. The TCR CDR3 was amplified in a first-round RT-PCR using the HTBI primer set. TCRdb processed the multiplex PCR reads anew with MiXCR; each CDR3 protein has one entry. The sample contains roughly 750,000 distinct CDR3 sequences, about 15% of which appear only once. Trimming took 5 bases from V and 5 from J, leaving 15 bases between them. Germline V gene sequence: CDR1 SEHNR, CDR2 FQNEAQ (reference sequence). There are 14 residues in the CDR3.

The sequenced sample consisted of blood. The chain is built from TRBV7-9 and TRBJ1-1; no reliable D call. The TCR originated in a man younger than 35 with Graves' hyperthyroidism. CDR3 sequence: CASSPRDEKTEAFF. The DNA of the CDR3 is TGTGCCAGCAGCCCCCGGGATGAAAAAACTGAAGCTTTCTTT.